What follows are 12 T cell receptor beta chains derived from one specimen sequenced in a study of beta chain features in type 1 diabetes. The sequenced template was cDNA made from the entire isolated RNA. Method: immunoSEQ multiplex PCR; TCRdb's copy keeps in-frame clones and lacks some. The data hold about 410,000 clones, with roughly 14% observed a single time. Input material: naive CD4+ T cells from blood. The receptors here all came from a young man in good health.

This sequence joins TRBV15 and TRBJ2-3; perhaps TRBD2 as D (5 bases). Deletions cut 0 bases from V and 7 bases from J, with 11 bases between. This CDR3 spans 14 amino acids. Germline V CDR1 and CDR2: LNHNV, YYDKDF (reference sequence). CDR3 protein: CATSRDLRGNTQYF. CDR3 in DNA: TGTGCCACCAGCAGAGATCTCCGAGGGAATACGCAGTATTTT.

J is TRBJ2-3 and V is TRBV30; TRBD2 aligns across 9 bases. With 4 bases clipped from V and 4 bases from J, the junction kept 15 bases outside the gene matches. Germline CDR1 GTSNPN, CDR2 SVGIG (reference sequence). The CDR3 totals 17 residues. CDR3 in amino acids: CAWNPPKAGGSADTQYF. DNA for the CDR3: TGTGCCTGGAATCCCCCCAAGGCGGGAGGGTCGGCAGATACGCAGTATTTT.

This clone has a handful of counts. Other DNA sequences in this sample translate to the same CDR3. This chain connects TRBV7-2 to TRBJ2-7; no clear D gene. This CDR3 is built from 12 residues. Germline V lookup: CDR1 SGHTA, CDR2 FQGNSA. Trimming took 5 bases from V and 0 from J, leaving 5 bases between them. CDR3 in amino acids: CASSLSSYEQYF. CDR3 in DNA: TGTGCCAGCAGCCTTAGCTCCTACGAGCAGTACTTC.

The rearrangement links TRBV4-3 to TRBJ2-2, with D perhaps matching TRBD1 (6 bases). V was pared by 4 bases and J by 0 bases, with 9 bases between. This CDR3 region has 15 residues. Germline V lookup: CDR1 LGHNA, CDR2 YSLEER. CDR3 coding DNA: TGCGCCAGCAGCCCGGACAGTGCGAACACCGGGGAGCTGTTTTTT. This sequence encodes CASSPDSANTGELFF.

The sample holds a few counts of this clone. This may stem from a read error, because a much larger clone lies one nucleotide away. The same CDR3 is also encoded by other DNA sequences in this sample. The chain employs TRBV7-8 and TRBJ2-5; the D is unclear. The CDR3 totals 10 residues. CDR1 and CDR2 from the germline V gene are SGHVS and FQNEAQ. The V end was cut by 5 bases, the J end by 4 bases, with 2 bases between. CDR3 sequence: CASSRETQYF. Here the CDR3 DNA reads TGTGCCAGCAGCCGAGAGACCCAGTACTTC.

This clone was detected only a few times. V usage is TRBV29-1 and J usage is TRBJ1-1, with D uncertain. The CDR3 consists of 12 residues. V was pared by 6 bases and J by 2 bases, with 10 bases between. Germline assignment: CDR1 SQVTM and CDR2 ANQGSEA. CDR3 DNA sequence: TGCAGCGTCCATGGGAAAAACACTGAAGCTTTCTTT. It yields the protein CSVHGKNTEAFF.

This sequence joins TRBV19 and TRBJ2-7; D may be TRBD1 (5 bases). Germline V gene sequence: CDR1 LNHDA, CDR2 SQIVND (reference sequence). CDR3 size: 13 residues. Trimming pared 5 bases from V and 0 bases from J, leaving 8 bases between. CDR3 sequence: CASSVGHSYEQYF. CDR3 DNA: TGTGCCAGTAGTGTCGGACACTCCTACGAGCAGTACTTC.

J is TRBJ1-3 and V is TRBV4-3; tentative D call: TRBD1 (5 bases). The CDR3 length is 17 residues. Germline CDR1 LGHNA, CDR2 YSLEER. The V end lost 3 bases, the J end lost 0 bases, and 15 bases lay between the germline ends. CDR3 region: CASSHLFRESSGNTIYF. Written as DNA, the CDR3 is TGCGCCAGCAGCCACCTCTTCAGGGAGAGCTCTGGAAACACCATATATTTT.

This clone was detected a few times. DNA for the CDR3: TGTGCCAGCAGCCCTATGGATACGCAGTATTTT. Its translation: CASSPMDTQYF. The chain has TRBV7-2 and TRBJ2-3; D call uncertain. V gave up 5 bases and J gave up 6 bases, with 6 bases separating them. Germline lookup yields CDR1 SGHTA and CDR2 FQGNSA. The length of the CDR3 is 11 residues.

J is TRBJ2-7 and V is TRBV2; D gene uncertain. With 6 bases removed from V and 6 bases from J, the gap between germline ends came to 15 bases. Germline loops: CDR1 SNHLY, CDR2 FYNNEI. The CDR3 loop spans 13 amino acids. CDR3 sequence: CASSVPPSGEQYV. The CDR3 DNA sequence: TGTGCCAGCAGCGTACCCCCGTCCGGCGAGCAGTACGTC.

The rearrangement joins TRBV5-1 to TRBJ1-2; the D is unclear. This CDR3 is built from 13 residues. Germline V gene sequence: CDR1 SGHRS, CDR2 YFSETQ. The V and J ends lost 2 bases and 1 base respectively, with 6 bases between them. CDR3 nucleotide sequence: TGCGCCAGCAGCTTTGGGGATAACTATGGCTACACCTTC. Residues: CASSFGDNYGYTF. Full variable domain (outside the CDR3, taken from reference TRBV5-1 and TRBJ1-2): KAGVTQTPRYLIKTRGQQVTLSCSPISGHRSVSWYQQTPGQGLQFLFEYFSETQRNKGNFPGRFSGRQFSNSRSEMNVSTLELGDSALYLCASSFGDNYGYTFGSGTRLTVV.

This clone showed up just a few times. The V gene is TRBV7-3, the J gene TRBJ2-1, with TRBD2 identical over 10 bases. Per the germline V gene, CDR1 is SGHTA and CDR2 is FQGTGA. J gave up 7 bases and V 5 bases, and 8 bases lay outside the gene matches. The CDR3 has 15 residues. Here the CDR3 DNA reads TGTGCCAGCAGCCTCGGGGAGCGGGAGGGTAATGAGCAGTTCTTC. It specifies CASSLGEREGNEQFF.